Listed here are 25 T cell receptor beta chains from one sample, sequenced in a study of CD8 T cells in ankylosing spondylitis. TCRdb analysed the 5' RACE reads with MiXCR anew, one entry per CDR3 protein. The sample records around 120,000 distinct CDR3 sequences, around 9% being singletons. Sequenced material: blood, either unsorted or a sorted T cell fraction (not recorded which). The receptors derive from a male donor with ankylosing spondylitis or in good health (not recorded which).

This chain uses TRBV7-2 with TRBJ2-1, with 7 bases identical to TRBD2. The CDR3 sequence is 14 residues long. Germline loops: CDR1 SGHTA, CDR2 FQGNSA. V shed 5 bases and J 7 bases; nucleotides not matched to a gene: 8. The CDR3 DNA is TGTGCCAGCAGCAGGGGACTACCGGGGAATGAGCAGTTCTTC. Encoded protein: CASSRGLPGNEQFF.

This clonotype was counted many times. The chain has TRBV30 and TRBJ2-7; the D gene is possibly TRBD1 (5 bases). The CDR3 loop spans 11 amino acids. Germline V gene data show CDR1 as GTSNPN and CDR2 as SVGIG (reference sequence). V lost 6 bases and J lost 6, with 12 bases in between. CDR3 sequence: CACTKGFEQYF. DNA for the CDR3: TGTGCCTGCACGAAGGGGTTCGAGCAGTACTTC.

The chain employs TRBV20-1 and TRBJ1-3; D is uncertain. The V gene lost 2 bases and the J gene lost 1 base, with 3 bases spanning the gap. Germline V gene sequence: CDR1 DFQATT, CDR2 SNEGSKA (reference sequence). This CDR3 contains 12 residues. The CDR3 DNA sequence: TGCAGTGCTAGAAAATCTGGAAACACCATATATTTT. Residues: CSARKSGNTIYF.

This clonotype was observed a few times. The chain carries TRBV7-8 and TRBJ2-7; TRBD2 agrees at 9 bases. The CDR3 runs 15 residues. Germline lookup yields CDR1 SGHVS and CDR2 FQNEAQ. J lost 5 bases, V lost 2 bases, and 7 bases had no gene match. DNA for the CDR3: TGTGCCAGCAGCTTAATGCTAGCGGGATTCAACGAGCAGTACTTC. Protein: CASSLMLAGFNEQYF.

There are many counts of this clonotype. This chain links TRBV7-9 with TRBJ2-7; 8 bases align to TRBD2. V shed 6 bases, J shed 3 bases, and the junction held 10 bases outside the gene matches. The V gene's germline CDR1 is SEHNR and CDR2 FQNEAQ (reference sequence). The CDR3 covers 15 residues. The CDR3 coding sequence is TGTGCCAGCAGTACCTCGCGCGGGAGGAACTACGAGCAGTACTTC. Its protein product is CASSTSRGRNYEQYF.

The table lists this clonotype with many counts. The CDR3 loop reads CASSGFETLETQYF. Here the CDR3 DNA reads TGCGCCAGCAGCGGATTCGAGACGTTGGAGACCCAGTACTTC. This chain uses TRBV5-1 with TRBJ2-5, with D uncertain. The CDR3 contains 14 residues. The germline CDR1 and CDR2 sequences are SGHRS and YFSETQ. With 4 bases removed from V and 5 bases from J, the gap between germline ends came to 15 bases. Full variable domain (remainder filled in from reference TRBV5-1 and TRBJ2-5): KAGVTQTPRYLIKTRGQQVTLSCSPISGHRSVSWYQQTPGQGLQFLFEYFSETQRNKGNFPGRFSGRQFSNSRSEMNVSTLELGDSALYLCASSGFETLETQYFGPGTRLLVL.

The rearrangement links TRBV12-3 or TRBV12-4 to TRBJ2-3; D may be TRBD1 (6 bases). CDR3 length equals 14 residues. The V end was cut by 6 bases, the J end by 10 bases, with 20 bases between. The CDR3 coding sequence is TGTGCCAGCAGACCCACCGGGACACCCTCGGCGCAGTATTTT. Protein sequence: CASRPTGTPSAQYF.

This clonotype was observed at least ten times. The J gene is TRBJ2-3, the V gene TRBV28; D perhaps matches TRBD2 (7 bases). V was shortened by 8 bases and J by 0 bases, with 15 bases between the two germline ends. The CDR3 loop spans 15 amino acids. The germline V gene has CDR1 MDHEN and CDR2 SYDVKM. This CDR3 reads CASRKGGTSTDTQYF. The CDR3 nucleotides are TGTGCCAGCCGGAAGGGGGGGACTAGCACAGATACGCAGTATTTT.

In its sample, this clonotype was seen many times. CDR3 amino acids: CASSLSWRNTGELFF. The CDR3 DNA sequence: TGTGCCAGCAGTTTATCGTGGAGGAACACCGGGGAGCTGTTTTTT. The chain has TRBV28 and TRBJ2-2, with D unclear. Trimming removed 1 base at V and 1 base at J, with 7 bases between. The CDR3 has 15 amino acids. The germline CDR1 and CDR2 sequences are MDHEN and SYDVKM.

This clonotype was seen at least ten times. The chain has TRBV4-1 and TRBJ2-7, with D uncertain. The CDR3 is 14 residues long. Germline values: CDR1 MGHRA, CDR2 YSYEKL. Deletions cut 0 bases from V and 4 bases from J, with 10 bases between. CDR3 residues: CASSQDHSRYEQYF. The CDR3 DNA reads TGCGCCAGCAGCCAAGACCACAGCAGATACGAGCAGTACTTC.

In its sample, this clonotype was seen many times. The chain employs TRBV12-3 or TRBV12-4 and TRBJ2-3, with 9 bases matching TRBD2. J lost 5 bases, V lost 1 base, and 10 bases had no gene match. The CDR3 sequence is 17 residues long. CDR3 bases: TGTGCCAGCAGTTTAGGAGGGGCGGGAGGGCCCATAGATACGCAGTATTTT. Its protein product is CASSLGGAGGPIDTQYF.

This clonotype was recorded many times. The chain couples TRBV11-2 to TRBJ2-7; 9 bases are shared with TRBD2. CDR1 is SGHAT, CDR2 FQNNGV, per germline. The ends lost 0 bases at V and 3 bases at J; junction bases unmatched: 9. The CDR3 spans 17 residues. In DNA form, the CDR3 reads TGTGCCAGCAGCTTAGAGACTAGCGGAGTTTGGGTCTACGAGCAGTACTTC. It codes for CASSLETSGVWVYEQYF.

This clonotype turned up a few times. The V gene is TRBV3-1, the J gene TRBJ1-2; D is undetermined. Germline CDR1 reads LGHDT; CDR2 reads YNNKEL (reference sequence). The CDR3 extends over 12 amino acids. With 1 base removed from V and 3 bases from J, the gap between germline ends came to 3 bases. In DNA form, the CDR3 reads TGTGCCAGCAGCCAAGTGGACTATGGCTACACCTTC. It is translated as CASSQVDYGYTF. The full variable domain, its missing parts supplied by reference TRBV3-1 and TRBJ1-2, is DTAVSQTPKYLVTQMGNDKSIKCEQNLGHDTMYWYKQDSKKFLKIMFSYNNKELIINETVPNRFSPKSPDKAHLNLHINSLELGDSAVYFCASSQVDYGYTFGSGTRLTVV.

This clonotype was counted many times. The rearrangement links TRBV15 to TRBJ2-6; D ambiguous. This CDR3 has 16 residues. The germline CDR1 and CDR2 sequences are LNHNV and YYDKDF (reference sequence). Trimming left V 5 bases short and J 0 bases short, with 11 bases between. The CDR3 loop reads CATSAYPDSGANVLTF. The CDR3 DNA sequence: TGTGCCACCAGCGCCTACCCGGACTCTGGGGCCAACGTCCTGACTTTC.

This clonotype has just a few counts. The chain links TRBV4-1 to TRBJ2-5; TRBD2 agrees at 7 bases. Germline values: CDR1 MGHRA, CDR2 YSYEKL. The CDR3 spans 16 residues. With 1 base clipped from V and 0 bases from J, the junction kept 5 bases outside the gene matches. CDR3 DNA: TGCGCCAGCAGCCAAGGACCACTAGCGAACCAAGAGACCCAGTACTTC. As protein: CASSQGPLANQETQYF.

This clonotype appeared a few times. V usage is TRBV11-2 and J usage is TRBJ1-4; D is ambiguous. Trimming removed 4 bases at V and 3 bases at J, with 12 bases between. The CDR3 contains 15 residues. The germline gives CDR1 SGHAT, CDR2 FQNNGV. CDR3 protein: CASSSDGRSNEKLFF. The CDR3 bases are TGTGCCAGCAGCTCGGACGGACGGTCTAATGAAAAACTGTTTTTT.

This clonotype was found many times. The chain uses TRBV27 and TRBJ2-1; 7 nucleotides match TRBD1. V shed 3 bases, J shed 2 bases, and the junction held 4 bases outside the gene matches. There are 15 residues in the CDR3. The V gene's germline CDR1 is MNHEY and CDR2 SMNVEV (reference sequence). The CDR3 DNA follows: TGTGCCAGCAGTTTCGACAGGGTTACCTACAATGAGCAGTTCTTC. It codes for CASSFDRVTYNEQFF.

This clonotype was seen repeatedly, ten times or more. The rearrangement links TRBV5-5 to TRBJ2-1; 7 bases are shared with TRBD1. Germline trimming cut 4 bases from V and 2 bases from J; bases unmatched to any gene: 9. This CDR3 has 16 amino acids. The germline V gene has CDR1 SGHKS and CDR2 YYEKEE (reference sequence). In DNA form, the CDR3 reads TGTGCCAGCAGCCGCGGCGACAGGGAAACCTACAATGAGCAGTTCTTC. Translated, it gives CASSRGDRETYNEQFF.

This clonotype was seen at least ten times. The V and J genes are TRBV20-1 and TRBJ2-5; 8 bases map to TRBD2. This CDR3 region has 11 residues. Germline lookup yields CDR1 DFQATT and CDR2 SNEGSKA (reference sequence). J lost 4 bases, V lost 8 bases, and 3 bases had no gene match. The CDR3: CSLAGGETQYF. The DNA of the CDR3 is TGCAGTCTGGCGGGGGGAGAGACCCAGTACTTC.

This clonotype was seen at least ten times. The chain joins TRBV12-3 or TRBV12-4 to TRBJ2-3; 11 bases fit TRBD2. V gave up 3 bases and J gave up 5 bases; unmatched junction bases: 4. The CDR3 totals 15 residues. CDR3 nucleotides: TGTGCCAGCAGTTTCGTTGGGACTAGCGGAGATACGCAGTATTTT. It is translated as CASSFVGTSGDTQYF.

This clonotype was counted many times. V usage is TRBV10-3 and J usage is TRBJ2-3, with 8 bases that match TRBD1. The CDR3 runs to 12 residues. Per germline, CDR1 ENHRY and CDR2 SYGVKD. Trimming cost V 10 bases and J 0 bases; bases outside gene matches: 0. The CDR3 sequence is CARDRSTDTQYF. The DNA for the CDR3 is TGTGCCAGGGACAGGAGCACAGATACGCAGTATTTT.

This clonotype was seen ten or more times. The chain employs TRBV12-3 or TRBV12-4 and TRBJ2-3, with D unresolved. With 0 bases removed from V and 3 bases from J, the gap between germline ends came to 1 base. The CDR3 runs to 12 residues. CDR3 region: CASSLATDTQYF. The CDR3 region has the DNA TGTGCCAGCAGTTTAGCTACAGATACGCAGTATTTT.

This clonotype has a count of ten or more. This chain links TRBV20-1 with TRBJ2-1, with D perhaps TRBD2 (6 bases). Trimming left V 0 bases short and J 5 bases short, with 11 bases between. CDR3 size: 14 residues. Germline loops: CDR1 DFQATT, CDR2 SNEGSKA (reference sequence). Written as DNA, the CDR3 is TGCAGTGCTAGAGATGGGGGGTTAGACAATGAGCAGTTCTTC. Translation gives CSARDGGLDNEQFF.

This clonotype appeared a few times. The chain combines TRBV5-1 with TRBJ2-3; 13 nucleotides line up with TRBD2. The CDR3 runs 22 residues. Trimming cost V 3 bases and J 0 bases; bases outside gene matches: 19. CDR1 is SGHRS and CDR2 is YFSETQ in the germline V gene. In DNA, the CDR3 is TGCGCCAGCAGCTGGGGGAGGTCTCAGTGGACTAGCGGGAGAGAAAGCACAGATACGCAGTATTTT. This sequence encodes CASSWGRSQWTSGRESTDTQYF.

The chain links TRBV30 to TRBJ2-7; D gene ambiguous. CDR3 length: 12 amino acids. CDR1 is GTSNPN and CDR2 is SVGIG in the germline V gene (reference sequence). The V gene lost 2 bases and the J gene lost 3 bases, with 8 bases spanning the gap. The CDR3 DNA is TGTGCCTGGAGTCCTACGGGCTACGAGCAGTACTTC. It yields the protein CAWSPTGYEQYF.